This TCR beta chain was recovered during a study of blood T cell repertoires in COVID-19. In the study overall: Some COVID-19 samples were acute and others convalescent; all came from the United States, Italy and Spain. In each case, the material was cDNA or gDNA derived from T cells, B-cell-depleted T cells, or PBMCs.

Trimming shortened V by 6 bases and J by 2 bases, and 11 bases separated the two germline ends. CDR1 is MNHEY, CDR2 SVGAGI, per germline. There are 14 residues in the CDR3. Under the authors' procedure: Reference gene primer amplification in the assay estimated nucleated cell counts. Clones were read by immunoSEQ multiplex PCR, and TCRdb kept only the in-frame ones, dropping some. V and J calls and clone size follow that table, whereas D and trimming were derived from the DNA. The repertoire includes 250,000 to 300,000 clones, around 90% of them detected once, and about 2.2% sits in the top ten. The rearrangement uses TRBV6-5 and TRBJ1-3, with D perhaps TRBD1 (6 bases). Sequences were obtained from peripheral blood. The receptor was derived from a woman in her 50s who had recovered from COVID-19. CDR3 amino acids: CASRHQGTGNTIYF. CDR3 coding DNA: TGTGCCAGCAGGCATCAGGGGACTGGAAACACCATATATTTT.